This TCR beta chain was found in a study of CD4 T cells in relation to SARS-CoV-2 and coronaviruses. Turning to the study itself: TCR beta CDR3s were sequenced after approximately ten-day antigen culture of PBMCs.

The repertoire was sequenced with immunoSEQ multiplex PCR; TCRdb's copy has only in-frame clones and lacks some. The sample lists roughly 18,000 clones; approximately 80% were seen once. Germline V lookup: CDR1 LNHDA, CDR2 SQIVND (reference sequence). The CDR3 contains 13 residues. Trimming pared 6 bases from V and 0 bases from J, leaving 8 bases between. This clone was recorded a few times. What it binds is unknown. CD4+ T cells from unexposed donors were obtained before the COVID-19 pandemic (2011-2018). Isolation of CD4+ T cells took place after nine to ten days in culture. Testing used SARS-CoV-2 S/N and four cold-coronavirus spikes on unexposed-donor CD4+ T cells, cells permitting.

Sequencing was done on a sample of CD4+ T cells from PBMCs, cultured in vitro. This sequence was found in a human donor in good health. This sequence joins TRBV19 and TRBJ1-1; D unresolved. This chain's CDR3 is CASSRWLNTEAFF. In DNA form, the CDR3 reads TGTGCCAGTAGCAGGTGGTTGAACACTGAAGCTTTCTTT.